What follows are 32 T cell receptor beta chains derived from one specimen sequenced in a study of patients and donors after allogeneic stem cell transplantation. TCRdb re-derived calls from the RT-PCR reads in MiXCR, one entry per CDR3 protein. The table has roughly 230,000 distinct CDR3 sequences, around an eighth seen once. Sequenced material: blood, either unsorted or a sorted T cell fraction (not recorded which). These receptors were obtained from a human donor who was either an allogeneic HSCT recipient or a stem cell or donor lymphocyte infusion donor (not recorded which). It is not recorded whose cells these are; they may come from a transplant donor.

This clonotype turned up a few times. This chain uses TRBV7-9 with TRBJ1-1; D ambiguous. V dropped 0 bases and J dropped 1 base, with 6 bases sitting between them. CDR1 is SEHNR and CDR2 is FQNEAQ in the germline V gene (reference sequence). The length of the CDR3 is 14 residues. The CDR3 reads CASSLAAENTEAFF. Here the CDR3 DNA reads TGTGCCAGCAGCTTAGCGGCAGAGAACACTGAAGCTTTCTTT.

The rearrangement uses TRBV20-1 and TRBJ2-1, with D possibly called TRBD1 or TRBD2 (6 bases each). Germline V gene sequence: CDR1 DFQATT, CDR2 SNEGSKA (reference sequence). The germline V and J ends were trimmed by 7 bases and 3 bases, with 16 bases remaining between them. CDR3 length: 14 residues. CDR3 in amino acids: CSVEPGASYNEQFF. The CDR3 bases are TGCAGTGTTGAACCGGGGGCTAGCTACAATGAGCAGTTCTTC.

This clonotype has a count of ten or more. The rearrangement links TRBV6-1 to TRBJ2-2; TRBD1 aligns across 7 bases. The V and J ends lost 8 bases and 5 bases, in that order; junction bases with no gene match: 5. Looked up from germline, CDR1 is MNHNS and CDR2 is SASEGT. The CDR3 length is 13 residues. Here the CDR3 reads CASHGDRTGELFF. CDR3 in DNA: TGTGCCAGCCACGGGGACAGAACCGGGGAGCTGTTTTTT.

In its sample, this clonotype was seen a few times. This chain uses TRBV2 with TRBJ1-3; D is unclear. This CDR3 spans 14 amino acids. Germline V lookup: CDR1 SNHLY, CDR2 FYNNEI. Trimming took off 4 bases at V and 9 bases at J, with 16 bases between the two ends. In DNA form, the CDR3 reads TGTGCCAGCAGTGTTAGGCAGGAGGTTGGCACCATATATTTT. This gives the protein CASSVRQEVGTIYF.

This clonotype was seen more than once but under ten times. J is TRBJ2-3 and V is TRBV20-1; tentatively, D is TRBD2 (5 bases). Germline V gives CDR1 DFQATT, CDR2 SNEGSKA (reference sequence). The CDR3 is made up of 12 amino acids. Deletions cut 3 bases from V and 3 bases from J, with 7 bases between. CDR3 region: CSARWETDTQYF. The CDR3, as DNA: TGCAGTGCTAGGTGGGAGACAGATACGCAGTATTTT.

The chain carries TRBV30 and TRBJ2-5; no clear D gene. The ends were cut back, 8 bases at V and 2 bases at J, with 15 bases in the middle. The CDR3 extends over 13 amino acids. Germline V lookup: CDR1 GTSNPN, CDR2 SVGIG (reference sequence). The CDR3 reads CATTPGPQETQYF. In nucleotides, the CDR3 is TGTGCCACGACGCCGGGCCCTCAAGAGACCCAGTACTTC.

V gene TRBV30 combines with J gene TRBJ2-3; TRBD1 matches 8 bases. The junction had 14 bases not matched to a gene; V was cut back by 1 base and J by 5 bases. The CDR3 contains 17 residues. CDR1 and CDR2 from the germline V gene are GTSNPN and SVGIG (reference sequence). The CDR3 sequence is CAWSDPPSGGWGDTQYF. In DNA, the CDR3 is TGTGCCTGGAGTGATCCTCCTTCAGGGGGCTGGGGAGATACGCAGTATTTT. The full variable domain, in which reference TRBV30 and TRBJ2-3 provide the parts outside the CDR3, is SQTIHQWPATLVQPVGSPLSLECTVEGTSNPNLYWYRQAAGRGLQLLFYSVGIGQISSEVPQNLSASRPQDRQFILSSKKLLLSDSGFYLCAWSDPPSGGWGDTQYFGPGTRLTVL.

This clonotype was observed at least ten times. The gene calls are TRBV11-3 and TRBJ2-3, with 8 bases aligning to TRBD2. V shed 5 bases, J shed 3 bases, and the junction held 7 bases outside the gene matches. Germline CDR1 and CDR2: SGHNT and YENEEA. There are 15 residues in the CDR3. The CDR3 region is CASSLIAGRTDTQYF. CDR3 bases: TGTGCCAGCAGCCTTATAGCGGGAAGGACAGATACGCAGTATTTT.

On this clonotype itself: One junction end disagrees with the germline gene, perhaps due to a read error. The chain uses TRBV12-3 or TRBV12-4 and TRBJ2-1, with 7 bases matching TRBD2. CDR3 length: 13 residues. The CDR3 DNA reads as TGTGCCAGCAGTTTACCCTCCGGGACTACCAGGCTCTTC. Translating it yields CASSLPSGTTRLF.

The chain employs TRBV12-3 or TRBV12-4 and TRBJ1-2; D gene uncertain. Trimming took off 3 bases at V and 4 bases at J, with 21 bases between the two ends. The CDR3 covers 17 residues. This CDR3 reads CASSFSRSAPRLYGYTF. For the CDR3, the DNA is TGTGCCAGCAGTTTTAGTCGGTCCGCACCTCGACTCTATGGCTACACCTTC.

This clonotype turned up a few times. The rearrangement uses TRBV12-3 or TRBV12-4 and TRBJ1-2; TRBD1 is a possible D gene (5 bases). The CDR3 loop spans 13 amino acids. V shed 1 base and J shed 7 bases, with 10 bases lying between them. The CDR3 nucleotides read TGTGCCAGCAGTTTAGACAGGACGGGTGGCTACACCTTC. Protein sequence: CASSLDRTGGYTF.

The V call is TRBV2, the J call TRBJ2-6; 8 bases agree with TRBD1. CDR1 and CDR2 (germline): SNHLY, FYNNEI. The CDR3 extends over 18 amino acids. V shed 6 bases, J shed 0 bases, and the junction held 10 bases outside the gene matches. The CDR3 coding sequence is TGTGCCAGCAGGACTGGGACAGGCCTCCCCTCTGGGGCCAACGTCCTGACTTTC. Amino acids: CASRTGTGLPSGANVLTF.

This clonotype was seen at least ten times. The V and J genes are TRBV15 and TRBJ2-3, with 10 bases identical to TRBD2. V shed 0 bases, J shed 1 base, and the junction held 1 base outside the gene matches. CDR1 LNHNV and CDR2 YYDKDF come from the germline V gene (reference sequence). The CDR3 is 16 amino acids. CDR3 sequence (DNA): TGTGCCACCAGCAGAGATCTAGCGGGAGGCACAGATACGCAGTATTTT. Encoded protein: CATSRDLAGGTDTQYF.

This clonotype was seen repeatedly, ten times or more. The chain uses TRBV28 and TRBJ2-7, with D perhaps matching TRBD1 (5 bases). Germline values: CDR1 MDHEN, CDR2 SYDVKM. The V gene lost 10 bases and the J gene lost 4 bases, with 11 bases spanning the gap. This CDR3 has 11 residues. DNA of the CDR3: TGTGCCATTACGGACAAGTACGAGCAGTACTTC. It encodes CAITDKYEQYF.

This clonotype has only a few counts. This chain joins TRBV6-1 and TRBJ2-2; a weak D match, TRBD2 (7 bases). Trimming removed 1 base from V and 3 bases from J, with 12 bases in between. This CDR3 comprises 16 residues. Per germline, CDR1 MNHNS and CDR2 SASEGT. As DNA, the CDR3 is TGTGCCAGCAGTGAAGGGGGGGGCGCGTACACCGGGGAGCTGTTTTTT. Amino acids: CASSEGGGAYTGELFF.

This clonotype showed up just once. The chain couples TRBV20-1 to TRBJ2-1, with a possible D match to TRBD1 (7 bases). V was cut by 1 base and J by 8 bases, with 12 bases left in between. CDR1 is DFQATT, CDR2 SNEGSKA, per germline (reference sequence). The CDR3 sequence is 13 residues long. This chain's CDR3 is CSARVDRDYEQFF. The CDR3 nucleotides are TGCAGTGCTAGAGTTGACAGGGACTATGAGCAGTTCTTC.

At least ten counts were recorded for this clonotype. This chain joins TRBV7-2 and TRBJ1-1; weak D call: TRBD1 (6 bases). This CDR3 region has 15 residues. V lost 5 bases, J lost 6 bases, and 19 bases lay in between. Germline V gene lookup returns CDR1 SGHTA and CDR2 FQGNSA. The DNA for the CDR3 is TGTGCCAGCAGCCCTAGGGGGACGCAGCCTGCTGAAGCTTTCTTT. It translates to CASSPRGTQPAEAFF.

This rearrangement joins TRBV18 to TRBJ2-3; 13 bases line up with TRBD2. The junction had 9 bases not matched to a gene; V was cut back by 6 bases and J by 6 bases. Germline V gene data show CDR1 as KGHSH and CDR2 as LQKENI. The CDR3 length is 16 residues. Written as DNA, the CDR3 is TGTGCCAGCTCCTACCGGACTAGCGGGAGTGGGGATACGCAGTATTTT. Translation: CASSYRTSGSGDTQYF.

This clonotype was detected only a few times. J is TRBJ1-1 and V is TRBV3-1, with TRBD1 identical over 12 bases. The CDR3 covers 17 residues. V lost 5 bases, J lost 4 bases, and 11 bases stayed unmatched. Germline CDR1 reads LGHDT; CDR2 reads YNNKEL (reference sequence). In nucleotides, the CDR3 is TGTGCCAGCAGCATCCGGGACAGGGGGCCTTTTGGCACTGAAGCTTTCTTT. This gives the protein CASSIRDRGPFGTEAFF.

The chain has TRBV13 and TRBJ2-5, with 7 nucleotides matching TRBD1. The V gene's germline CDR1 is PRHDT and CDR2 FYEKMQ (reference sequence). J was trimmed by 2 bases and V by 5 bases; bases with no gene match: 11. There are 16 residues in the CDR3. CDR3 residues: CASSRLRQGGQETQYF. The CDR3 DNA follows: TGTGCCAGCAGCCGCCTGAGACAGGGTGGACAAGAGACCCAGTACTTC.

This clonotype was counted many times. This chain joins TRBV4-3 and TRBJ1-4, with a possible D match to TRBD1 (6 bases). V was cut by 1 base and J by 1 base, with 13 bases left in between. CDR1 and CDR2 from the germline V gene are LGHNA and YSLEER. There are 17 residues in the CDR3. CDR3 nucleotide sequence: TGCGCCAGCAGCCAAGGCGGGGGGGGGCGAACTAATGAAAAACTGTTTTTT. Its translation is CASSQGGGGRTNEKLFF.

This clonotype was counted a few times. V usage is TRBV2 and J usage is TRBJ2-5; D is unresolved. The V end lost 1 base, the J end lost 4 bases, and 7 bases lay between the germline ends. This CDR3 is 13 amino acids long. Germline lookup yields CDR1 SNHLY and CDR2 FYNNEI. The CDR3 region is CASSEGRIETQYF. DNA for the CDR3: TGTGCCAGCAGTGAAGGGCGGATAGAGACCCAGTACTTC.

This clonotype appeared a few times. J is TRBJ1-2 and V is TRBV4-2; D remains ambiguous. V lost 0 bases, J lost 1 base, and 15 bases lay in between. Germline loops: CDR1 LGHNA, CDR2 YNFKEQ. CDR3 length equals 17 residues. CDR3 bases: TGTGCCAGCAGCCAAGAACCTGGGTTAGTACTTAACTATGGCTACACCTTC. This sequence encodes CASSQEPGLVLNYGYTF.

This clonotype was detected many times. V and J are TRBV4-1 and TRBJ1-5; D unresolved. The CDR3 totals 15 residues. Trimming cost V 0 bases and J 2 bases, with 8 bases left between them. Per the germline V gene, CDR1 is MGHRA and CDR2 is YSYEKL. CDR3 amino acids: CASSQDLSGNQPQHF. In DNA, the CDR3 is TGCGCCAGCAGCCAAGACCTATCGGGCAATCAGCCCCAGCATTTT.

The table lists this clonotype with a few counts. The V and J genes are TRBV1 and TRBJ2-7. TRBV1 has pseudogene status. This CDR3 contains 11 residues. CDR3 in DNA: TGCACCAGCAGCCAAGGGTACGAGCAGTACTTC. This sequence encodes CTSSQGYEQYF.

The genes are TRBV2 and TRBJ2-5, with a tentative D call TRBD2 (6 bases). The ends were cut back, 4 bases at V and 4 bases at J, with 13 bases in the middle. Germline V gene data show CDR1 as SNHLY and CDR2 as FYNNEI. The CDR3 consists of 14 residues. The CDR3 nucleotides are TGTGCCAGCAGTGCTAGGGGAGGAGGAGAGACCCAGTACTTC. Its protein is CASSARGGGETQYF.

This clonotype was picked up many times. This rearrangement joins TRBV25-1 to TRBJ1-6; perhaps TRBD1 as D (6 bases). CDR1 and CDR2 (germline): MGHDK, SYGVNS. Trimming removed 2 bases from V and 9 bases from J, with 14 bases in between. This CDR3 is 15 amino acids long. CDR3 in amino acids: CASSEDRSWASPLHF. CDR3 in DNA: TGTGCCAGCAGTGAAGACAGGTCATGGGCTTCACCCCTCCACTTT. Together with reference TRBV25-1 and TRBJ1-6, the CDR3 gives the full variable domain: EADIYQTPRYLVIGTGKKITLECSQTMGHDKMYWYQQDPGMELHLIHYSYGVNSTEKGDLSSESTVSRIRTEHFPLTLESARPSHTSQYLCASSEDRSWASPLHFGNGTRLTVT.

V gene TRBV5-8 combines with J gene TRBJ2-5, with D maybe TRBD1 (5 bases). Trimming took 0 bases from V and 1 from J, leaving 10 bases between them. The length of the CDR3 is 15 residues. Germline V gene lookup returns CDR1 SGHTS and CDR2 YDEGEE. CDR3 amino acids: CASSLGQQSQETQYF. For the CDR3, the DNA is TGTGCCAGCAGCTTGGGACAGCAATCCCAAGAGACCCAGTACTTC. The whole variable domain, filled in from reference TRBV5-8 and TRBJ2-5, reads EAGVTQSPTHLIKTRGQQATLRCSPISGHTSVYWYQQALGLGLQFLLWYDEGEERNRGNFPPRFSGRQFPNYSSELNVNALELEDSALYLCASSLGQQSQETQYFGPGTRLLVL.

A remark on this clonotype: This sequence may be a read error, since a much larger clone differs from it by one base. The chain joins TRBV6-6 to TRBJ2-5; D remains unclear. Germline CDR1 is MNHNY and CDR2 is SVGAGI (reference sequence). V gave up 7 bases and J gave up 3 bases, with 6 bases separating them. The CDR3 has 11 amino acids. The DNA for the CDR3 is TGTGCCAGCACCTCCAAAGAGACCCAGTACTTC. This sequence encodes CASTSKETQYF.

This clonotype was counted at least ten times. V gene TRBV11-3 combines with J gene TRBJ2-7; D gene ambiguous. The CDR3 spans 14 residues. The germline V gene encodes CDR1 SGHNT and CDR2 YENEEA. The V gene lost 5 bases and the J gene lost 1 base, with 12 bases spanning the gap. CDR3 nucleotides: TGTGCCAGCAGCCGATCTCCTGATTCCTACGAGCAGTACTTC. Translation gives CASSRSPDSYEQYF.

This clonotype was seen more than once but under ten times. The chain couples TRBV20-1 to TRBJ2-3; 12 bases line up with TRBD2. The CDR3 is 16 residues long. The germline V gene has CDR1 DFQATT and CDR2 SNEGSKA (reference sequence). V shed 5 bases and J 4 bases; nucleotides not matched to a gene: 10. CDR3 loop: CSAGELAGGPPDTQYF. As DNA, the CDR3 is TGCAGTGCTGGGGAACTAGCGGGAGGACCCCCAGATACGCAGTATTTT.

The rearrangement joins TRBV7-2 to TRBJ1-2, with a tentative D call TRBD1 (6 bases). V was cut by 4 bases and J by 7 bases, with 10 bases left in between. From germline, CDR1 is SGHTA and CDR2 FQGNSA. CDR3 length equals 12 residues. CDR3 coding DNA: TGTGCCAGCAGCTCGGCAGGGGCTGGCTACACCTTC. It encodes CASSSAGAGYTF.